Below are 19 T cell receptor beta chains sequenced from a single sample in a study of blood T cells in healthy people across ages. The use of a sample-barcoded 5' primer and a J-beta primer mix characterized a second PCR of about 7 to 12 cycles. A single record per CDR3 protein comes from TCRdb applying MiXCR to the 5' RACE reads. The repertoire holds about 1.6 million distinct CDR3 sequences, almost 35% seen once, with about 11% in the top ten. The specimen was blood. The receptors shown here come from a woman in her thirties in good health.

This clonotype appeared a few times. This chain links TRBV12-3 or TRBV12-4 with TRBJ2-3, with 11 bases fitting TRBD1. V gave up 5 bases and J gave up 9 bases; unmatched junction bases: 4. The CDR3 spans 13 residues. In DNA form, the CDR3 reads TGTGCCAGCAGTGGGACAGGGGGAAGCACGCAGTATTTT. Its protein is CASSGTGGSTQYF.

The J gene is TRBJ2-5, the V gene TRBV4-2; tentative D call: TRBD2 (6 bases). V gave up 1 base and J gave up 1 base, with 13 bases separating them. The CDR3 length is 16 residues. Germline CDR1 LGHNA, CDR2 YNFKEQ. DNA of the CDR3: TGTGCCAGCAGCCAAGGGACGGGGGATTTCCAAGAGACCCAGTACTTC. This gives the protein CASSQGTGDFQETQYF.

There are a few counts of this clonotype. The V gene is TRBV9, the J gene TRBJ2-7; a possible D gene is TRBD2 (6 bases). Trimming cost V 4 bases and J 0 bases, with 17 bases left between them. Germline assignment: CDR1 SGDLS and CDR2 YYNGEE. The CDR3 runs 16 residues. CDR3 DNA sequence: TGTGCCAGCAGCCTAGCCGCGGGGCCAAGCTCCTACGAGCAGTACTTC. This translates into CASSLAAGPSSYEQYF.

This clonotype was counted between two and nine times. V is TRBV4-1 and J is TRBJ2-1; TRBD2 matches at 12 bases. The J segment lost 15 bases and the V segment lost 1 base, leaving 28 bases of the junction unmatched. In germline, CDR1 is MGHRA, CDR2 YSYEKL. This CDR3 comprises 21 residues. CDR3 nucleotides: TGCGCCAGCAGCCAAGGTGGCCTTACTAAGACACGGCTAGCGGGGGGGAAGGTTTTGTTCTTC. Protein: CASSQGGLTKTRLAGGKVLFF.

The V and J genes are TRBV11-2 and TRBJ2-3, with 9 bases matching TRBD2. Per germline, CDR1 SGHAT and CDR2 FQNNGV. The CDR3 is made up of 16 amino acids. Trimming took 3 bases from V and 1 from J; bases not matched to a gene: 5. Here the CDR3 DNA reads TGTGCCAGCAGCTTCGGGTCTAGCGGGGGCACAGATACGCAGTATTTT. Its translation: CASSFGSSGGTDTQYF.

The chain has TRBV10-1 and TRBJ2-4; D is uncertain. The DNA matches TRBJ2-7 better at its end, which makes the J call doubtful. CDR3 size: 14 residues. Germline CDR1 reads WNHNN; CDR2 reads SYGVQD (reference sequence). For the CDR3, the DNA is TGCGCCAGCAGTGACTCTTTGGGCTACTACGAGCAGTACTTC. Translation: CASSDSLGYYEQYF.

This clonotype appeared a few times. The rearrangement uses TRBV27 and TRBJ1-2; D remains unclear. CDR1 is MNHEY, CDR2 SMNVEV, per germline (reference sequence). The V end lost 4 bases, the J end lost 4 bases, and 16 bases lay between the germline ends. This CDR3 is built from 15 residues. In DNA, the CDR3 is TGTGCCAGCAGTTCGCAAGAGGGAGGCGCCTATGGCTACACCTTC. Protein: CASSSQEGGAYGYTF.

V and J are TRBV7-6 and TRBJ2-3, with 7 bases identical to TRBD2. The CDR3 covers 15 residues. Germline V gene data show CDR1 as SGHVS and CDR2 as FNYEAQ. The J segment lost 1 base and the V segment lost 3 bases, leaving 4 bases of the junction unmatched. CDR3 region: CASSFRGVGTDTQYF. The CDR3 DNA reads TGTGCCAGCAGCTTCCGGGGGGTAGGCACAGATACGCAGTATTTT. The variable domain in full, completed from reference TRBV7-6 and TRBJ2-3, reads GAGVSQSPRYKVTKRGQDVALRCDPISGHVSLYWYRQALGQGPEFLTYFNYEAQQDKSGLPNDRFSAERPEGSISTLTIQRTEQRDSAMYRCASSFRGVGTDTQYFGPGTRLTVL.

This clonotype has more than one count but fewer than ten. The chain carries TRBV13 and TRBJ1-6; 10 positions match TRBD1. The CDR3 consists of 18 residues. V was pared by 3 bases and J by 10 bases, with 15 bases of the junction left unmatched. Germline assignment: CDR1 PRHDT and CDR2 FYEKMQ (reference sequence). The CDR3 protein is CASSFSTGTGERGSPLHF. The CDR3 DNA follows: TGTGCCAGCAGCTTTTCCACCGGGACAGGGGAACGGGGCTCACCCCTCCACTTT.

This clonotype was seen a few times. The chain employs TRBV7-2 and TRBJ1-2; D is unclear. V lost 5 bases and J 0 bases, leaving 13 bases between the germline ends. The CDR3 covers 15 residues. Per germline, CDR1 SGHTA and CDR2 FQGNSA. CDR3 bases: TGTGCCAGCAGCCGTGGAACAGTAGCTAACTATGGCTACACCTTC. Translated: CASSRGTVANYGYTF.

The rearrangement links TRBV7-2 to TRBJ2-5, with 8 nucleotides matching TRBD1. Germline loops: CDR1 SGHTA, CDR2 FQGNSA. The CDR3 has 14 residues. V was clipped by 4 bases and J by 5 bases; unmatched bases: 6. In nucleotides, the CDR3 is TGTGCCAGCAGCTCGACAGGGGTTAGTGAGACCCAGTACTTC. Its translation is CASSSTGVSETQYF.

This clonotype has ten or more counts. The rearrangement links TRBV5-1 to TRBJ2-6; D unclear. Germline CDR1 is SGHRS and CDR2 is YFSETQ. The CDR3 spans 15 residues. V was clipped by 5 bases and J by 0 bases, with 9 bases between them. The CDR3 region is CASSYDLSGANVLTF. In DNA form, the CDR3 reads TGCGCCAGCAGTTACGATCTCTCTGGGGCCAACGTCCTGACTTTC.

The chain employs TRBV18 and TRBJ2-5; 7 bases agree with TRBD1. J gave up 1 base and V 4 bases, and 9 bases lay outside the gene matches. Germline CDR1 and CDR2: KGHSH and LQKENI. This CDR3 comprises 16 residues. The CDR3 DNA sequence: TGTGCCAGCTCACATCGGAGAGGGGACAGCCAAGAGACCCAGTACTTC. It encodes CASSHRRGDSQETQYF.

This clonotype was counted once. The CDR3 loop reads CSVEFLLVQYF. The CDR3 DNA reads as TGCAGCGTTGAGTTTCTTCTCGTGCAGTACTTC. The chain links TRBV29-1 to TRBJ2-7; D is unresolved. The CDR3 consists of 11 residues. V lost 3 bases and J lost 9, with 12 bases in between. Germline V gives CDR1 SQVTM, CDR2 ANQGSEA.

This clonotype was recorded a few times. The rearrangement uses TRBV9 and TRBJ2-5; D is ambiguous. V lost 0 bases to trimming and J lost 7 bases, with 13 bases between them. CDR3 length: 14 residues. Germline V gene sequence: CDR1 SGDLS, CDR2 YYNGEE. CDR3 DNA: TGTGCCAGCAGCGTAGAGGAGCTGGGCGGGACCCAGTACTTC. Its translation is CASSVEELGGTQYF.

This clonotype occurred a few times. This chain's CDR3 is CASSRGDRVESSYEQYF. In nucleotides, the CDR3 is TGTGCCAGCAGCAGAGGGGACAGGGTTGAGAGCTCCTACGAGCAGTACTTC. The rearrangement uses TRBV9 and TRBJ2-7, with 9 bases fitting TRBD1. The V segment lost 4 bases and the J segment 0 bases; nucleotides outside the gene matches: 11. The CDR3 is 17 residues long. Germline CDR1 SGDLS, CDR2 YYNGEE.

V gene TRBV7-9 combines with J gene TRBJ2-6, with unresolved D. Germline V CDR1 and CDR2: SEHNR, FQNEAQ (reference sequence). The V end lost 2 bases, the J end lost 4 bases, and 9 bases lay between the germline ends. CDR3 length equals 15 residues. The CDR3 DNA follows: TGTGCCAGCAGCTTAAGGATGGTGGGGGCCAACGTCCTGACTTTC. Its protein is CASSLRMVGANVLTF.

This rearrangement joins TRBV5-1 to TRBJ2-1, with 8 bases fitting TRBD2. This CDR3 spans 15 amino acids. Germline V gives CDR1 SGHRS, CDR2 YFSETQ. The V segment lost 5 bases and the J segment 10 bases; nucleotides outside the gene matches: 14. CDR3 sequence: CASRVSGTKPEEQFF. The CDR3 DNA reads as TGCGCCAGCAGGGTTAGCGGGACCAAACCGGAAGAGCAGTTCTTC.

Of note for this clonotype: The germline gene is not matched at one end of the junction; a read error may be the cause. The V and J genes are TRBV7-9 and TRBJ2-5, with 11 bases matching TRBD2. The DNA end is more similar to TRBJ2-7, so the J call may be wrong. Per germline, CDR1 SEHNR and CDR2 FQNEAQ (reference sequence). The CDR3 extends over 16 amino acids. CDR3 in amino acids: CTSSVGTSGFKDEQYF. CDR3 nucleotides: TGTACCAGCAGCGTAGGGACTAGCGGTTTCAAGGACGAGCAGTACTTC.